This TCR beta chain emerged from a study of CD8+ T cells in alopecia areata. The CDR3 extends over 15 amino acids. Germline V gene data show CDR1 as SGHTA and CDR2 as FQGNSA. Trimming took 5 bases from V and 6 from J, leaving 18 bases between them. Individuals with alopecia areata gave both lesional scalp punch biopsies and peripheral blood for collection. cDNA serving as the sequencing template came from extracted, reverse transcribed RNA. Profiling relied on immunoSEQ multiplex PCR, and the TCRdb table lists in-frame clones only, not all of them. Among over 120,000 clones listed, about 60% were seen once.

The sample in question was CD4+ T cells sorted from blood, obtained at week 0. The rearrangement joins TRBV7-2 to TRBJ2-3; tentative D call: TRBD2 (7 bases). The receptor was derived from a human donor with alopecia areata. CDR3 sequence (DNA): TGTGCCAGCAGCCTGTTCTCGGGGGGCCGGGATACGCAGTATTTT. It encodes CASSLFSGGRDTQYF.